These T cell receptor beta chains were read from a single sample in a study of shared clonotypes between healthy human individuals. Data came from immunoSEQ multiplex PCR; TCRdb stores just in-frame clones and leaves some out. The table records around 500,000 clones, about 85% of them present only once. The source material was PBMCs. These receptor sequences come from a middle-aged woman in good health. Some clones in this sample may be carry-over from other donors' samples. The CDR3 runs from the conserved cysteine through the conserved F or W. Each record gives: CDR3 protein, CDR3 DNA, J gene, CDR3 length, clone size, V gene, D gene. The D gene is left open where the match is weak. A row's size may be missing; if present it is once, few, many or a size class.

CSVEERAQYF | TGCAGCGTTGAAGAAAGGGCCCAGTACTTC | TRBJ2-5 | 10 | . | TRBV29-1 | .
CASSDTTGVYNEQFF | TGTGCCAGCAGTGACACGACAGGAGTGTACAATGAGCAGTTCTTC | TRBJ2-1 | 15 | few | TRBV25-1 | .
CASSQVGGQVHGYTF | TGTGCCAGCAGCCAAGTAGGGGGACAGGTCCATGGCTACACCTTC | TRBJ1-2 | 15 | few | TRBV7-3 | TRBD1
CASSPRGTSGRAGTDTQYF | TGTGCCAGCAGCCCGCGCGGGACTAGCGGGAGGGCCGGCACAGATACGCAGTATTTT | TRBJ2-3 | 19 | . | TRBV4-2 | TRBD2
CASSQGQYSGNTIYF | TGCGCCAGCAGCCAAGGGCAGTACTCTGGAAACACCATATATTTT | TRBJ1-3 | 15 | . | TRBV4-1 | .
CASSDVAGSTDTQYF | TGTGCCAGCAGTGATGTAGCGGGTAGCACAGATACGCAGTATTTT | TRBJ2-3 | 15 | once | TRBV6-4 | TRBD2
CASSQREASYNEQFF | TGCGCCAGCAGTCAGCGGGAGGCCTCCTACAATGAGCAGTTCTTC | TRBJ2-1 | 15 | . | TRBV5-1 | TRBD2
CASSPRGRAYTEAFF | TGTGCCAGCAGCCCCAGGGGGCGAGCGTACACTGAAGCTTTCTTT | TRBJ1-1 | 15 | . | TRBV7-8 | TRBD1
CASSLALLAGGLTDTQYF | TGTGCCAGCAGCTTGGCCTTACTAGCGGGAGGGCTCACAGATACGCAGTATTTT | TRBJ2-3 | 18 | . | TRBV5-6 | TRBD2
CSVRLTAGEKLFF | TGCAGCGTGCGCTTAACAGCTGGTGAAAAACTGTTTTTT | TRBJ1-4 | 13 | . | TRBV29-1 | .
CASSLDSLSYEQYF | TGTGCCAGCAGCTTGGACTCGCTGTCCTACGAGCAGTACTTC | TRBJ2-7 | 14 | . | TRBV7-2 | .
CASSLFTSEDNEQFF | TGCGCCAGCAGCTTGTTTACTAGCGAGGACAATGAGCAGTTCTTC | TRBJ2-1 | 15 | . | TRBV5-1 | TRBD2
CASSQVWGTGRNNEQFF | TGCGCCAGCAGCCAAGTCTGGGGGACAGGAAGGAACAATGAGCAGTTCTTC | TRBJ2-1 | 17 | . | TRBV4-3 | TRBD1